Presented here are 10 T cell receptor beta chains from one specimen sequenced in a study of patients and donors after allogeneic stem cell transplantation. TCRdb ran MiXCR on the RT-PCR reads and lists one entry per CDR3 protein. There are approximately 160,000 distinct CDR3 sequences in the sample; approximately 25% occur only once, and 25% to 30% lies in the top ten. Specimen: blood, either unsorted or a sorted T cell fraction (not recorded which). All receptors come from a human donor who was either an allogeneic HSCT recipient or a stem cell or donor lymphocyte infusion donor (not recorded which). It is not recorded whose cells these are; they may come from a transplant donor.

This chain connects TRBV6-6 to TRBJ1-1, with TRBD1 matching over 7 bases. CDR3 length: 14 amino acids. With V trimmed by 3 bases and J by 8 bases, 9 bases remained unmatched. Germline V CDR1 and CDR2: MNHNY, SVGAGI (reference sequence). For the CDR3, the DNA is TGTGCCAGCAGTTATTTTGAGGGGGCATTAGAAGCTTTCTTT. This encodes CASSYFEGALEAFF.

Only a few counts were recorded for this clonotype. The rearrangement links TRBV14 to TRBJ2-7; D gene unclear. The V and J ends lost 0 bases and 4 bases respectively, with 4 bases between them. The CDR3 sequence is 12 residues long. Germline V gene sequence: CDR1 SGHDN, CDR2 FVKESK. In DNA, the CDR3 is TGTGCCAGCAGCCAAGAGAGGTACGAGCAGTACTTC. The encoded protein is CASSQERYEQYF.

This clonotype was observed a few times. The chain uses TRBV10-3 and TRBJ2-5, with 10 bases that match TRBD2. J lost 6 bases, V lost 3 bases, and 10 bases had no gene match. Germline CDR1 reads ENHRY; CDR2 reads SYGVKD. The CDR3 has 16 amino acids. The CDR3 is CAISDRPGLADKTQYF. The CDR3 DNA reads TGTGCCATCAGTGACCGTCCAGGACTAGCGGATAAGACCCAGTACTTC.

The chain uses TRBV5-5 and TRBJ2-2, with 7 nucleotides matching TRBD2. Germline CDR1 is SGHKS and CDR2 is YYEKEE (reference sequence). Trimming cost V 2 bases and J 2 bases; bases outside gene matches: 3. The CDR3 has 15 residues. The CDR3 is CASSFGGGNTGELFF. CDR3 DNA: TGTGCCAGCAGCTTTGGCGGGGGTAACACCGGGGAGCTGTTTTTT.

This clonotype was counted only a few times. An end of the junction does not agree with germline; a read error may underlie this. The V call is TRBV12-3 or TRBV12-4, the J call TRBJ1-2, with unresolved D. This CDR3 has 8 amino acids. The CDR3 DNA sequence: TGTGCCAGCAGTTCACGAGACTTC. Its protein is CASSSRDF.

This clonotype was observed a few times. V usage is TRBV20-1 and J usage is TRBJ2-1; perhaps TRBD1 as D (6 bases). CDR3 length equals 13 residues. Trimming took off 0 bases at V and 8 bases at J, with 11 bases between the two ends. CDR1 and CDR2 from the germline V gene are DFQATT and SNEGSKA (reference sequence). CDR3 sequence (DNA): TGCAGTGCTAGAGACGGGGCAGGGGATGAGCAGTTCTTC. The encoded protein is CSARDGAGDEQFF.

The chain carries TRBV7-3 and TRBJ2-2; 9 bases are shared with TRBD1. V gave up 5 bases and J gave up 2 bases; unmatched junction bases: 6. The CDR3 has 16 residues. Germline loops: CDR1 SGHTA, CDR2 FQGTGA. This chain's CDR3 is CASSAWTGVNTGELFF. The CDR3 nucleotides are TGTGCCAGCAGCGCATGGACAGGGGTTAACACCGGGGAGCTGTTTTTT.

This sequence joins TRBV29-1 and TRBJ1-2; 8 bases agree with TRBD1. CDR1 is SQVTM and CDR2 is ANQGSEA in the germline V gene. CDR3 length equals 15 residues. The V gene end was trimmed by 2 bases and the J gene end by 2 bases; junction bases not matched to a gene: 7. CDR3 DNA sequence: TGCAGCGTTGAAAAGCCGGGACAGGAGAACTATGGCTACACCTTC. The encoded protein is CSVEKPGQENYGYTF.

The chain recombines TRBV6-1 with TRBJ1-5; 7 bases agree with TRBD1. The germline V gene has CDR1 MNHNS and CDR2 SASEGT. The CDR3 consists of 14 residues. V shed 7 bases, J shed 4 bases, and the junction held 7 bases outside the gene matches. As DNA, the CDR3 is TGTGCCAGCAATTGGGCAGGGGGTAATCAGCCCCAGCATTTT. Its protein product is CASNWAGGNQPQHF.

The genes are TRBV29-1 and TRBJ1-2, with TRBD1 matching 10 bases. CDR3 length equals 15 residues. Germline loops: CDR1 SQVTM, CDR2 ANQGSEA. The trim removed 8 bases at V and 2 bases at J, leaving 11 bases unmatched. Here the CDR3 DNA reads TGCAGCTCCAGTCCCGAGACAGGGGGCAACTATGGCTACACCTTC. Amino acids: CSSSPETGGNYGYTF.